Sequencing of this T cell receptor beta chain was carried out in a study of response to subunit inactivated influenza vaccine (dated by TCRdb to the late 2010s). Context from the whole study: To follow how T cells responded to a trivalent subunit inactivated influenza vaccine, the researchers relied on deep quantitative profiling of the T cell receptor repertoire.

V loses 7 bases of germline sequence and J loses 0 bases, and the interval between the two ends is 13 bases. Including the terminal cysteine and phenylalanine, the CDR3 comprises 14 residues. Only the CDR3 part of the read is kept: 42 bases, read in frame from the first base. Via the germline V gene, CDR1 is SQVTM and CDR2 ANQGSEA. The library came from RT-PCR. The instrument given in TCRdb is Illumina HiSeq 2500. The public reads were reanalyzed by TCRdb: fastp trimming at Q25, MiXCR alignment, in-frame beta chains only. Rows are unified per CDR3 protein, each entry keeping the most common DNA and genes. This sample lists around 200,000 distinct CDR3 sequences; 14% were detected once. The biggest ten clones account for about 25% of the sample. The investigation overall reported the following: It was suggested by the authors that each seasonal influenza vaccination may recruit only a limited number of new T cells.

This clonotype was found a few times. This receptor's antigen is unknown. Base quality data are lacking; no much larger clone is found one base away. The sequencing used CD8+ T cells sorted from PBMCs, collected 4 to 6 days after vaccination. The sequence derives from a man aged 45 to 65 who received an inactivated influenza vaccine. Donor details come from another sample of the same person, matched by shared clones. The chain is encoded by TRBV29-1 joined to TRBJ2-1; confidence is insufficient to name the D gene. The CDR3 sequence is CSANGPNSYNEQFF. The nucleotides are TGCAGCGCTAACGGGCCTAACTCCTACAATGAGCAGTTCTTC.